This T cell receptor (beta chain) was documented in a study of human T cells and chemical hapten exposure. Background on the study: Mainly, slight library volume differences in the pool made TCR yields vary.

The germline CDR1 and CDR2 sequences are MNHNY and SVGAGI (reference sequence). Trimming shortened V by 0 bases and J by 3 bases, and 14 bases separated the two germline ends. The CDR3 is 16 residues long. Individual cDNA molecules had unique molecular identifiers attached to them by the library. Source study methods: 96,000 or so TCRs per sample was the median, with a range of about 20,000 to 690,600. TCRdb passed the RACE reads through MiXCR, listing each CDR3 protein once. The V and J calls shown here were made by TCRdb, not taken from the authors' results. Among 40,000 to 45,000 distinct CDR3 sequences listed, around 3.6% were seen once. As for time point: healthy volunteer bleed at 6 weeks. Before extraction, the whole blood was not fractionated, and total RNA was taken from it. Findings and caveats of the study: Counts of TCRs above 1 in 1000 frequency stayed unchanged with DPC sensitization.

At least ten counts were recorded for this clonotype. Its antigen is not identified. Sequenced input: whole blood. The gene calls are TRBV6-6 and TRBJ2-5; a possible D gene is TRBD2 (5 bases). The clonotype originates from a human donor in good health. Some clones in this sample may be carry-over from other donors' samples. The CDR3 nucleotides read TGTGCCAGCAGTTACTCGAGTCCGGGGATAAAAGAGACCCAGTACTTC. Its translation: CASSYSSPGIKETQYF.